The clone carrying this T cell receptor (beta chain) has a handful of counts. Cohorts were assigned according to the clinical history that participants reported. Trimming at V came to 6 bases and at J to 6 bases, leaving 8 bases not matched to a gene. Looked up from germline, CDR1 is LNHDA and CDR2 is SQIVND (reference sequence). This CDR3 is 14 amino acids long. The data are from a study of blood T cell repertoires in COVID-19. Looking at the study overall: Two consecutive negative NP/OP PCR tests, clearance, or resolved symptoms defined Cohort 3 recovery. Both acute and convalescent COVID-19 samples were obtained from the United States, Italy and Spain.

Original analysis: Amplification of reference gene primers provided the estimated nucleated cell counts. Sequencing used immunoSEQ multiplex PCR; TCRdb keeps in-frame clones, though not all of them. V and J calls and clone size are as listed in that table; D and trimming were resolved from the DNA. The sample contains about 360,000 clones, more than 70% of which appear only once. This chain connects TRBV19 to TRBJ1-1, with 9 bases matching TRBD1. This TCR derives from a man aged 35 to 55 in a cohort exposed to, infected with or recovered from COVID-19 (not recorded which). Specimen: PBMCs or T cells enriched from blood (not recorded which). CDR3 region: CASRVGQGRSEAFF. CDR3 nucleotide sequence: TGTGCCAGTAGGGTAGGACAGGGGAGGTCTGAAGCTTTCTTT. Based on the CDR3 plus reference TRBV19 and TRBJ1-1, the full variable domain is DGGITQSPKYLFRKEGQNVTLSCEQNLNHDAMYWYRQDPGQGLRLIYYSQIVNDFQKGDIAEGYSVSREKKESFPLTVTSAQKNPTAFYLCASRVGQGRSEAFFGQGTRLTVV.